This T cell receptor (beta chain) was observed in a study of spatial heterogeneity in lung cancer. Looking at the study overall: Sequencing of follow-up PBMC samples took place when they were available, at a median of roughly 2 years after resection.

This clonotype was observed many times. What it binds is unknown. Overall study findings and caveats: Ubiquitous, expanded tumor-derived TCRs were more frequently observed in blood at resection than at follow-up.

Between the trimmed V and J ends, which lost 6 bases and 3 bases, there was a span of 19 bases. Germline loops: CDR1 DFQATT, CDR2 SNEGSKA (reference sequence). The CDR3 runs to 15 residues. Time point: blood at routine non-recurrence follow-up after resection. No cell sorting; template was whole RNA from tumor, lung tissue or PBMC. Every molecule of TCR cDNA had its own unique molecular identifier. From the 5' RACE reads, TCRdb called clonotypes with MiXCR, one entry per CDR3 protein. Among approximately 56,000 distinct CDR3 sequences listed, under 8% were seen once. V and J are TRBV20-1 and TRBJ2-3; D is perhaps TRBD2 (5 bases). This receptor was obtained from a female donor with early-stage non-small cell lung cancer. The sequencing used PBMCs, collected at follow-up. In DNA form, the CDR3 reads TGCAGTGCCCCTGGGAGCACCCGGGCGACAGATACGCAGTATTTT. It yields the protein CSAPGSTRATDTQYF.